These T cell receptor beta chains were read from a single sample in a study of T-cell reconstitution after alpha-beta-depleted transplantation in children. TCRdb analysed the PCR reads with MiXCR anew, one entry per CDR3 protein. The profile covers 450,000 to 600,000 distinct CDR3 sequences, with less than 35% appearing a single time and 2% to 2.5% taken by the ten largest. Sequenced here: PBMCs from the stem cell graft donor, sampled from the stem cell graft. These TCRs come from a human donor who donated a stem cell graft to a child with aplastic anemia. The CDR3 runs from the conserved cysteine through the conserved F or W. A D gene is named only where the DNA matches it firmly. The listing skips clone size in some rows; elsewhere it reads once, few, many or a size class.

d_call: TRBD1; v_call: TRBV6-6; j_call: TRBJ2-7; cdr3_length: 13; clone_size: -; cdr3_nt: TGTGCCAGCAGCCGCGGACAGGGCTACGAGCAGTACTTC; cdr3_aa: CASSRGQGYEQYF
d_call: TRBD2; v_call: TRBV11-2; j_call: TRBJ2-1; cdr3_length: 19; clone_size: -; cdr3_nt: TGTGCCAGCAGCCTCCGATCGGGGACTAGCGTTGACTCCTACAATGAGCAGTTCTTC; cdr3_aa: CASSLRSGTSVDSYNEQFF
d_call: TRBD2; v_call: TRBV12-3/TRBV12-4; j_call: TRBJ2-7; cdr3_length: 15; clone_size: few; cdr3_nt: TGTGCCAGCAGTTTTGCTAGCGGGGGAAACTACGAGCAGTACTTC; cdr3_aa: CASSFASGGNYEQYF
d_call: TRBD2; v_call: TRBV29-1; j_call: TRBJ2-7; cdr3_length: 15; clone_size: -; cdr3_nt: TGCAGCGTTGGTTTTGGGACTAGCGGTTCCTACGAGCAGTACTTC; cdr3_aa: CSVGFGTSGSYEQYF
d_call: TRBD2; v_call: TRBV29-1; j_call: TRBJ2-5; cdr3_length: 14; clone_size: -; cdr3_nt: TGCAGCGTTGTAGGGCTAGCGGGAGGAGAGACCCAGTACTTC; cdr3_aa: CSVVGLAGGETQYF
d_call: TRBD1; v_call: TRBV4-2; j_call: TRBJ2-1; cdr3_length: 17; clone_size: few; cdr3_nt: TGTGCCAGCAGCCAGGCTACCGGGACAGGGAACGACAATGAGCAGTTCTTC; cdr3_aa: CASSQATGTGNDNEQFF
d_call: -; v_call: TRBV5-1; j_call: TRBJ2-3; cdr3_length: 14; clone_size: few; cdr3_nt: TGCGCCAGCAGCTTCTACTTGTCCACAGATACGCAGTATTTT; cdr3_aa: CASSFYLSTDTQYF
d_call: TRBD1; v_call: TRBV29-1; j_call: TRBJ2-7; cdr3_length: 13; clone_size: -; cdr3_nt: TGCAGCGGGCTTACAGGGGGATCCCACGAGCAGTACTTC; cdr3_aa: CSGLTGGSHEQYF
d_call: TRBD2; v_call: TRBV12-3/TRBV12-4; j_call: TRBJ2-3; cdr3_length: 15; clone_size: -; cdr3_nt: TGTGCCAGCAGCCGGGGGAGCGGGAGGGCAGATACGCAGTATTTT; cdr3_aa: CASSRGSGRADTQYF
d_call: TRBD2; v_call: TRBV12-3/TRBV12-4; j_call: TRBJ2-7; cdr3_length: 15; clone_size: few; cdr3_nt: TGTGCCAGCAGCCTCGGACTAGCGGCGATCTACGAGCAGTACTTC; cdr3_aa: CASSLGLAAIYEQYF
d_call: TRBD1; v_call: TRBV6-2/TRBV6-3; j_call: TRBJ1-5; cdr3_length: 16; clone_size: few; cdr3_nt: TGTGCCAGCAGTTCTACCCACAGGGGGAACGGGCAGCCCCAGCATTTT; cdr3_aa: CASSSTHRGNGQPQHF
d_call: -; v_call: TRBV29-1; j_call: TRBJ2-3; cdr3_length: 11; clone_size: few; cdr3_nt: TGCAGCGTTGATTGGCAGCGTACGCAGTATTTT; cdr3_aa: CSVDWQRTQYF
d_call: TRBD2; v_call: TRBV12-3/TRBV12-4; j_call: TRBJ2-4; cdr3_length: 13; clone_size: few; cdr3_nt: TGTGCCAGCAGCACTAGCGGGGGAAACATTCAGTACTTC; cdr3_aa: CASSTSGGNIQYF
d_call: -; v_call: TRBV19; j_call: TRBJ2-1; cdr3_length: 15; clone_size: -; cdr3_nt: TGTGCCGCAGCTAGTGGGGAGGGGGGTAGGAATGAGCAGTTCTTC; cdr3_aa: CAAASGEGGRNEQFF
d_call: -; v_call: TRBV27; j_call: TRBJ1-1; cdr3_length: 13; clone_size: few; cdr3_nt: TGTGCCTCCGGCGGTTACATGAACACTGAAGCTTTCTTT; cdr3_aa: CASGGYMNTEAFF
d_call: -; v_call: TRBV27; j_call: TRBJ2-1; cdr3_length: 14; clone_size: -; cdr3_nt: TGTGCCAGCAGTTTAGATTATGGGGGCGATGAGCAGTTCTTC; cdr3_aa: CASSLDYGGDEQFF
d_call: TRBD2; v_call: TRBV20-1; j_call: TRBJ2-5; cdr3_length: 14; clone_size: few; cdr3_nt: TGCAGTGCTAGAGGAGGGGCTAGCGGGAGGGTCCAGTACTTC; cdr3_aa: CSARGGASGRVQYF
d_call: TRBD1; v_call: TRBV29-1; j_call: TRBJ2-1; cdr3_length: 16; clone_size: few; cdr3_nt: TGCAGCGTTGAAGATCCTAGGGGGCCCAATTACAATGAGCAGTTCTTC; cdr3_aa: CSVEDPRGPNYNEQFF
d_call: -; v_call: TRBV5-1; j_call: TRBJ1-4; cdr3_length: 15; clone_size: -; cdr3_nt: TGCGCCAGCAGCCCTAGGGGGACAACTAATGAAAAACTGTTTTTT; cdr3_aa: CASSPRGTTNEKLFF
d_call: -; v_call: TRBV10-3; j_call: TRBJ2-3; cdr3_length: 12; clone_size: few; cdr3_nt: TGTGCCATCAGTCGGAGCACAGATACGCAGTATTTT; cdr3_aa: CAISRSTDTQYF
d_call: -; v_call: TRBV10-3; j_call: TRBJ2-1; cdr3_length: 16; clone_size: few; cdr3_nt: TGTGCCATCAGTAAAAACGACGCAAGCTCCTACAATGAGCAGTTCTTC; cdr3_aa: CAISKNDASSYNEQFF
d_call: -; v_call: TRBV20-1; j_call: TRBJ1-1; cdr3_length: 14; clone_size: few; cdr3_nt: TGCAGTGCTAGGGTCAGGGGCCTGAACACTGAAGCTTTCTTT; cdr3_aa: CSARVRGLNTEAFF
d_call: TRBD1; v_call: TRBV29-1; j_call: TRBJ1-1; cdr3_length: 12; clone_size: -; cdr3_nt: TGCAGCGGCAGGGACAGGGCGACTGAAGCTTTCTTT; cdr3_aa: CSGRDRATEAFF
d_call: -; v_call: TRBV6-5; j_call: TRBJ1-5; cdr3_length: 14; clone_size: -; cdr3_nt: TGTGCCAGCAGTCTTACAAGGGGCAATCAGCCCCAGCATTTT; cdr3_aa: CASSLTRGNQPQHF
d_call: TRBD1; v_call: TRBV12-3/TRBV12-4; j_call: TRBJ2-6; cdr3_length: 17; clone_size: -; cdr3_nt: TGTGCCAGCAGTCGGACAGGGGGCGGCACTGGGGCCAACGTCCTGACTTTC; cdr3_aa: CASSRTGGGTGANVLTF
d_call: TRBD2; v_call: TRBV10-3; j_call: TRBJ2-2; cdr3_length: 16; clone_size: -; cdr3_nt: TGTGCCATCAGTTCACTAGCGGGAGGAGGATCGGGGGAGCTGTTTTTT; cdr3_aa: CAISSLAGGGSGELFF
d_call: TRBD2; v_call: TRBV12-3/TRBV12-4; j_call: TRBJ2-5; cdr3_length: 15; clone_size: few; cdr3_nt: TGTGCCAGCAGTCTCCGACTAGCGGGAAAAGAGACCCAGTACTTC; cdr3_aa: CASSLRLAGKETQYF
d_call: -; v_call: TRBV7-9; j_call: TRBJ1-1; cdr3_length: 15; clone_size: -; cdr3_nt: TGTGCCAGCAGCTTAAGTTCGGGGGCTAGCACTGAAGCTTTCTTT; cdr3_aa: CASSLSSGASTEAFF
d_call: -; v_call: TRBV7-2; j_call: TRBJ1-3; cdr3_length: 15; clone_size: -; cdr3_nt: TGTGCCAGCAGCTTAGAATCCTCTTCTGGAAACACCATATATTTT; cdr3_aa: CASSLESSSGNTIYF
d_call: TRBD2; v_call: TRBV24-1; j_call: TRBJ2-1; cdr3_length: 18; clone_size: -; cdr3_nt: TGTGCCACCAGTGATCCCGGGACTAGCGGGAGCCCCTACAATGAGCAGTTCTTC; cdr3_aa: CATSDPGTSGSPYNEQFF
d_call: -; v_call: TRBV20-1; j_call: TRBJ2-7; cdr3_length: 15; clone_size: -; cdr3_nt: TGCAGTGCTAGAGCGATCCTAGGGGCCTCCTACGAGCAGTACTTC; cdr3_aa: CSARAILGASYEQYF
d_call: TRBD1; v_call: TRBV30; j_call: TRBJ1-3; cdr3_length: 14; clone_size: -; cdr3_nt: TGTGCCTGGAGCCTGGGACAGGGGATAAACACCATATATTTT; cdr3_aa: CAWSLGQGINTIYF
d_call: -; v_call: TRBV6-1; j_call: TRBJ2-7; cdr3_length: 15; clone_size: -; cdr3_nt: TGTGCCAGCAGCCCATCTATTAGCCGGCACTACGAGCAGTACTTC; cdr3_aa: CASSPSISRHYEQYF
d_call: TRBD1; v_call: TRBV24-1; j_call: TRBJ2-7; cdr3_length: 17; clone_size: -; cdr3_nt: TGTGCCACCAGTGATTTAAGGGGCCGGGACAGGGACTACGAGCAGTACTTC; cdr3_aa: CATSDLRGRDRDYEQYF
d_call: -; v_call: TRBV27; j_call: TRBJ2-1; cdr3_length: 12; clone_size: -; cdr3_nt: TGTGCCAGCAGTGGGTACATCAATGAGCAGTTCTTC; cdr3_aa: CASSGYINEQFF
d_call: -; v_call: TRBV29-1; j_call: TRBJ2-1; cdr3_length: 11; clone_size: -; cdr3_nt: TGCAGCGTTGGGTACTACAATGAGCAGTTCTTC; cdr3_aa: CSVGYYNEQFF
d_call: -; v_call: TRBV10-3; j_call: TRBJ1-1; cdr3_length: 14; clone_size: -; cdr3_nt: TGTGCCATCAGGCATCGACAGGAGAGCCCTGAAGCTTTCTTT; cdr3_aa: CAIRHRQESPEAFF
d_call: TRBD1; v_call: TRBV18; j_call: TRBJ2-1; cdr3_length: 15; clone_size: few; cdr3_nt: TGTGCCAGCTCATCCACAGGGGGGACCTACAATGAGCAGTTCTTC; cdr3_aa: CASSSTGGTYNEQFF
d_call: TRBD1; v_call: TRBV6-2/TRBV6-3; j_call: TRBJ2-2; cdr3_length: 14; clone_size: once; cdr3_nt: TGTGCCAGCCTGGACAGGGGTTCCCCCGGGGAGCTGTTTTTT; cdr3_aa: CASLDRGSPGELFF
d_call: -; v_call: TRBV18; j_call: TRBJ1-5; cdr3_length: 14; clone_size: -; cdr3_nt: TGTGCCAGCTCACCACAGGAGGGTCATCAGCCCCAGCATTTT; cdr3_aa: CASSPQEGHQPQHF
d_call: TRBD1; v_call: TRBV12-3/TRBV12-4; j_call: TRBJ2-1; cdr3_length: 15; clone_size: -; cdr3_nt: TGTGCCAGCAGTACCGCCGGGACAGGGTACAATGAGCAGTTCTTC; cdr3_aa: CASSTAGTGYNEQFF
d_call: -; v_call: TRBV11-2; j_call: TRBJ2-2; cdr3_length: 15; clone_size: -; cdr3_nt: TGTGCCAGCAGCCCACGGGGCCCCACTGGCGGGGAGCTGTTTTTT; cdr3_aa: CASSPRGPTGGELFF
d_call: -; v_call: TRBV20-1; j_call: TRBJ2-3; cdr3_length: 14; clone_size: few; cdr3_nt: TGCAGTGCTAGAGCGGACCCGATCACAGATACGCAGTATTTT; cdr3_aa: CSARADPITDTQYF
d_call: -; v_call: TRBV2; j_call: TRBJ1-4; cdr3_length: 19; clone_size: -; cdr3_nt: TGTGCCAGCAGTTTTTCTCCGGGACACGGAAGAGCAACTAATGAAAAACTGTTTTTT; cdr3_aa: CASSFSPGHGRATNEKLFF
d_call: -; v_call: TRBV6-5; j_call: TRBJ1-5; cdr3_length: 14; clone_size: once; cdr3_nt: TGTGCCAGCAGTCACCGGGGTAAAAATCAGCCCCAGCATTTT; cdr3_aa: CASSHRGKNQPQHF
d_call: -; v_call: TRBV6-5; j_call: TRBJ2-5; cdr3_length: 14; clone_size: many; cdr3_nt: TGTGCCAGCAGTTACGAGGGCAGACAAGAGACCCAGTACTTC; cdr3_aa: CASSYEGRQETQYF
d_call: -; v_call: TRBV7-2; j_call: TRBJ1-4; cdr3_length: 14; clone_size: few; cdr3_nt: TGTGCCAGCAGCCCCGGACAAGAAAGGGGGAAACTGTTTTTT; cdr3_aa: CASSPGQERGKLFF
d_call: -; v_call: TRBV20-1; j_call: TRBJ1-5; cdr3_length: 18; clone_size: -; cdr3_nt: TGCAGTGCTAGAGATACGAGGTTGTTCATCGGGGGCAATCAGCCCCAGCATTTT; cdr3_aa: CSARDTRLFIGGNQPQHF
d_call: -; v_call: TRBV20-1; j_call: TRBJ2-7; cdr3_length: 13; clone_size: few; cdr3_nt: TGCAGTGATAAGGGAATACACTCCTACGAGCAGTACTTC; cdr3_aa: CSDKGIHSYEQYF
d_call: -; v_call: TRBV3-1; j_call: TRBJ1-2; cdr3_length: 12; clone_size: -; cdr3_nt: TGTGCCAGCAGCCCCGCAGGGGATGGCTACACCTTC; cdr3_aa: CASSPAGDGYTF
d_call: -; v_call: TRBV12-3/TRBV12-4; j_call: TRBJ1-1; cdr3_length: 16; clone_size: few; cdr3_nt: TGTGCCAGCAGTTTACCCCGAGCCGACTTCAACACTGAAGCTTTCTTT; cdr3_aa: CASSLPRADFNTEAFF
d_call: -; v_call: TRBV5-6; j_call: TRBJ1-1; cdr3_length: 13; clone_size: few; cdr3_nt: TGTGCCAGCACCGAGCCGATGGGAGTTGAAGCTTTCTTT; cdr3_aa: CASTEPMGVEAFF
d_call: -; v_call: TRBV28; j_call: TRBJ2-7; cdr3_length: 14; clone_size: -; cdr3_nt: TGTGCCAGTCGAGGGGGAGGGTCCTCCTACGAGCAGTACTTC; cdr3_aa: CASRGGGSSYEQYF
d_call: -; v_call: TRBV7-2; j_call: TRBJ1-5; cdr3_length: 15; clone_size: -; cdr3_nt: TGTGCCAGCAGCTCACAGGCCACGGGCAATCAGCCCCAGCATTTT; cdr3_aa: CASSSQATGNQPQHF
d_call: -; v_call: TRBV18; j_call: TRBJ1-1; cdr3_length: 16; clone_size: once; cdr3_nt: TGTGCCAGCTCACCACAACAGAACGACGGGAACACTGAAGCTTTCTTT; cdr3_aa: CASSPQQNDGNTEAFF
d_call: TRBD1; v_call: TRBV4-1; j_call: TRBJ1-1; cdr3_length: 15; clone_size: -; cdr3_nt: TGCGCCAGCAGCCAAGAAGGGACAGTGAACACTGAAGCTTTCTTT; cdr3_aa: CASSQEGTVNTEAFF
d_call: TRBD2; v_call: TRBV20-1; j_call: TRBJ2-7; cdr3_length: 16; clone_size: few; cdr3_nt: TGCAGTGCCCAAGGGGTTGCGGGAGGGTTAATCTACGAGCAGTACTTC; cdr3_aa: CSAQGVAGGLIYEQYF
d_call: TRBD1; v_call: TRBV9; j_call: TRBJ1-2; cdr3_length: 18; clone_size: -; cdr3_nt: TGTGCCAGCAGCGTAGTGGGGGACAGGGGGCGCGACGGCTATGGCTACACCTTC; cdr3_aa: CASSVVGDRGRDGYGYTF
d_call: -; v_call: TRBV20-1; j_call: TRBJ1-1; cdr3_length: 14; clone_size: few; cdr3_nt: TGCAGTGCTAGAGAGGCAGGTTGGTACACTGAAGCTTTCTTT; cdr3_aa: CSAREAGWYTEAFF
d_call: TRBD2; v_call: TRBV7-2; j_call: TRBJ2-3; cdr3_length: 15; clone_size: -; cdr3_nt: TGTGCCAGCAGCTTTCAAGCGGGAGGGACAGATACGCAGTATTTT; cdr3_aa: CASSFQAGGTDTQYF